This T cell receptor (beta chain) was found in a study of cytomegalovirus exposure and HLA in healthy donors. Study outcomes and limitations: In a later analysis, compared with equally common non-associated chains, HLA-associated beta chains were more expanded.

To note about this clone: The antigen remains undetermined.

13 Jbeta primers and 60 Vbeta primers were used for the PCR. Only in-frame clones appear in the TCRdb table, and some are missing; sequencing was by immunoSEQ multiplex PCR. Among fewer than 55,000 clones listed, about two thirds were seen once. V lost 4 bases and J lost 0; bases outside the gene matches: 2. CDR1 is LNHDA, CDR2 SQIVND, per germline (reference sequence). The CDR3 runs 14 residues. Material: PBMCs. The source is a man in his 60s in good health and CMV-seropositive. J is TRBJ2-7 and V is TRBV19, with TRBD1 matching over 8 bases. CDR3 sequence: CASSRQGPSYEQYF. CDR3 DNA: TGTGCCAGTAGTAGACAGGGGCCCTCCTACGAGCAGTACTTC.